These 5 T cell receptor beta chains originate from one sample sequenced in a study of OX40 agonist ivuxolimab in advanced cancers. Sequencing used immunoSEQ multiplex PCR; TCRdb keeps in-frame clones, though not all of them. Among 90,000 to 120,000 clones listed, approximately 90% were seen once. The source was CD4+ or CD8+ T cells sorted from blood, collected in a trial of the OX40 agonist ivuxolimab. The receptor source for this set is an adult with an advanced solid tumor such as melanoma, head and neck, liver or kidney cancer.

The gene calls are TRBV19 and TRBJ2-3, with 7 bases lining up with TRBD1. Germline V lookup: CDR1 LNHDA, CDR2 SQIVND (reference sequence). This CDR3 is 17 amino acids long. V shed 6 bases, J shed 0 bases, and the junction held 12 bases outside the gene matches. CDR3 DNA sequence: TGTGCCAGTAGCTCTAGAAGGACAGGCCTAAGCACAGATACGCAGTATTTT. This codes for CASSSRRTGLSTDTQYF.

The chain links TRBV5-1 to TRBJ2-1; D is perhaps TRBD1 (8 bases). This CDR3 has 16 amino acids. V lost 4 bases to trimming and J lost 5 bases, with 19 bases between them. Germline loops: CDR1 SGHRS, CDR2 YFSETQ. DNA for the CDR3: TGCGCCAGCAGCCTTGCCACAGGGGGGGCCAACAATGAGCAGTTCTTC. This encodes CASSLATGGANNEQFF.

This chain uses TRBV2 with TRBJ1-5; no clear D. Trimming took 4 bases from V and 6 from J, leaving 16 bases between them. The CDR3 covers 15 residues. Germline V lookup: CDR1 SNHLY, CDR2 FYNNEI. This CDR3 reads CASSVGSSTGQPQHF. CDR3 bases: TGTGCCAGCAGTGTAGGGTCGTCGACCGGTCAGCCCCAGCATTTT.

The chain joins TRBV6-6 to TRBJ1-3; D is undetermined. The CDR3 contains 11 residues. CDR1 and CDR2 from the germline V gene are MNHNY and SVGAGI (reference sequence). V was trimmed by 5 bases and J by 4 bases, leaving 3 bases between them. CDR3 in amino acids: CASSRGNTIYF. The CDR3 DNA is TGTGCCAGCAGTCGGGGAAACACCATATATTTT.

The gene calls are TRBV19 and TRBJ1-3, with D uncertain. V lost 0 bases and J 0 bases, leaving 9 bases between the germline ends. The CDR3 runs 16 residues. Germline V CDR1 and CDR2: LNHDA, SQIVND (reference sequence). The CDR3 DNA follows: TGTGCCAGTAGTATAGAGGTCATTAGCTCTGGAAACACCATATATTTT. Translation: CASSIEVISSGNTIYF.